This is a list of T cell receptor beta chains from one sample in a study of blood T cell dynamics during melanoma immunotherapy. Clones were read by immunoSEQ multiplex PCR, and TCRdb kept only the in-frame ones, dropping some. The table lists about 18,000 clones, more than 85% of them singletons. Sequences were derived from blood, sampled from a patient treated with checkpoint blockade. The receptors were gathered from a human donor with melanoma. Both conserved end residues are part of each CDR3. A D gene is named only where the DNA matches it firmly. The size field is filled for only some rows; it gives once, few, many or a size class.

v_gene: TRBV30; len: 14; d_gene: NA; abundance: once; j_gene: TRBJ1-5; CDR3nt: TGTGCCTGGAGTAAGACAGCTAGCAATCAGCCCCAGCATTTT; CDR3aa: CAWSKTASNQPQHF
v_gene: TRBV28; len: 12; d_gene: TRBD1; abundance: NA; j_gene: TRBJ2-7; CDR3nt: TGTGCCAGCGGACAGGCTTTCGACGAGCAGTACTTC; CDR3aa: CASGQAFDEQYF
v_gene: TRBV5-8; len: 15; d_gene: NA; abundance: NA; j_gene: TRBJ1-1; CDR3nt: TGTGCCAGCACGACTTGGGAGGGGAGGAACACTGAAGCTTTCTTT; CDR3aa: CASTTWEGRNTEAFF
v_gene: TRBV5-1; len: 15; d_gene: NA; abundance: NA; j_gene: TRBJ1-1; CDR3nt: TGCGCCAGCAGCTTGTATAGGACAGCGAACACTGAAGCTTTCTTT; CDR3aa: CASSLYRTANTEAFF
v_gene: TRBV7-2; len: 16; d_gene: TRBD2; abundance: NA; j_gene: TRBJ2-7; CDR3nt: TGTGCCAGCAGCTTATGGGGAGCGGGAGGGAGCTACGAGCAGTACTTC; CDR3aa: CASSLWGAGGSYEQYF
v_gene: TRBV7-9; len: 14; d_gene: TRBD1; abundance: NA; j_gene: TRBJ1-1; CDR3nt: TGTGCCAGCAGCTTAAGGGGGCAGAGCACTGAAGCTTTCTTT; CDR3aa: CASSLRGQSTEAFF
v_gene: TRBV19; len: 18; d_gene: TRBD1; abundance: NA; j_gene: TRBJ2-6; CDR3nt: TGTGCCAGTAGCCTGGGACAGGGACTAATCTCTGGGGCCAACGTCCTGACTTTC; CDR3aa: CASSLGQGLISGANVLTF
v_gene: TRBV19; len: 15; d_gene: NA; abundance: NA; j_gene: TRBJ2-6; CDR3nt: TGTGCCAGTAGTATAGCCGGGTCTGGGGCCAACGTCCTGACTTTC; CDR3aa: CASSIAGSGANVLTF
v_gene: TRBV9; len: 16; d_gene: NA; abundance: NA; j_gene: TRBJ2-1; CDR3nt: TGTGCCAGCAGCGCCGTGACACTAGAGGGGTACAATGAGCAGTTCTTC; CDR3aa: CASSAVTLEGYNEQFF
v_gene: TRBV7-2; len: 16; d_gene: TRBD2; abundance: NA; j_gene: TRBJ2-2; CDR3nt: TGTGCCAGCAGCATCAACGCGGGAGGGCTTGGCGGGGAGCTGTTTTTT; CDR3aa: CASSINAGGLGGELFF
v_gene: TRBV21-1; len: 18; d_gene: NA; abundance: NA; j_gene: TRBJ1-1; CDR3nt: TGTGCCAGCAGCTCCCTGAAAAGGGCCTCGGTCGTGAACACTGAAGCTTTCTTT; CDR3aa: CASSSLKRASVVNTEAFF
v_gene: TRBV4-3; len: 14; d_gene: NA; abundance: NA; j_gene: TRBJ1-1; CDR3nt: TGCGCCAGCAGCCAAGCCCGGAGGGGCACTGAAGCTTTCTTT; CDR3aa: CASSQARRGTEAFF
v_gene: TRBV7-2; len: 16; d_gene: TRBD2; abundance: NA; j_gene: TRBJ2-7; CDR3nt: TGTGCCAGCAGCGCGGGACTAGCGGGGAGCTCCTACGAGCAGTACTTC; CDR3aa: CASSAGLAGSSYEQYF
v_gene: TRBV28; len: 12; d_gene: NA; abundance: NA; j_gene: TRBJ1-2; CDR3nt: TGTGCCAGCAGTTTTTCCAACTATGGCTACACCTTC; CDR3aa: CASSFSNYGYTF
v_gene: TRBV19; len: 15; d_gene: TRBD1; abundance: NA; j_gene: TRBJ1-3; CDR3nt: TGTGCCAGTAGCCCGACAGGGACGGCTGGAAACACCATATATTTT; CDR3aa: CASSPTGTAGNTIYF
v_gene: TRBV4-1; len: 17; d_gene: TRBD1; abundance: NA; j_gene: TRBJ1-5; CDR3nt: TGCGCCAGCAGCCATGTTCACCGGGACAGGGGTTCTCAGCCCCAGCATTTT; CDR3aa: CASSHVHRDRGSQPQHF
v_gene: TRBV4-2; len: 16; d_gene: TRBD1; abundance: NA; j_gene: TRBJ2-7; CDR3nt: TGTGCCAGCAGCCAAGTATCAGGGCAGGGGGCCTACGAGCAGTACTTC; CDR3aa: CASSQVSGQGAYEQYF
v_gene: TRBV5-6; len: 14; d_gene: TRBD1; abundance: NA; j_gene: TRBJ2-1; CDR3nt: TGTGCCAGCAGCTGGGACAGGGAAGTTCCTGAGCAGTTCTTC; CDR3aa: CASSWDREVPEQFF
v_gene: TRBV28; len: 12; d_gene: NA; abundance: NA; j_gene: TRBJ1-1; CDR3nt: TGTGCCAGCAGTTCAGGATGGGCTGAAGCTTTCTTT; CDR3aa: CASSSGWAEAFF
v_gene: TRBV5-5; len: 15; d_gene: NA; abundance: NA; j_gene: TRBJ1-2; CDR3nt: TGTGCCAGCAGCTTGGAATTTCCAGGGAACTATGGCTACACCTTC; CDR3aa: CASSLEFPGNYGYTF
v_gene: TRBV7-2; len: 14; d_gene: NA; abundance: NA; j_gene: TRBJ2-4; CDR3nt: TGTGCCAGCAGCTCGAGAGTGGACGGAAACATTCAGTACTTC; CDR3aa: CASSSRVDGNIQYF
v_gene: TRBV6-4; len: 13; d_gene: TRBD2; abundance: NA; j_gene: TRBJ2-1; CDR3nt: TGTGCCAGCAGTGACTCTAGCGGGAGGGCCAAGTTCTTC; CDR3aa: CASSDSSGRAKFF
v_gene: TRBV27; len: 13; d_gene: TRBD1; abundance: NA; j_gene: TRBJ2-5; CDR3nt: TGTGCCACCCAAGACAGGGTTCAAGAGACCCAGTACTTC; CDR3aa: CATQDRVQETQYF
v_gene: TRBV5-1; len: 16; d_gene: NA; abundance: NA; j_gene: TRBJ1-5; CDR3nt: TGCGCCAGCACTCGCAACGGCCCGCTTAGCAATCAGCCCCAGCATTTT; CDR3aa: CASTRNGPLSNQPQHF
v_gene: TRBV4-2; len: 15; d_gene: NA; abundance: NA; j_gene: TRBJ1-2; CDR3nt: TGTGCCAGCAGCCAAGATGGGGCCAGGGCGGTGGGCTACACCTTC; CDR3aa: CASSQDGARAVGYTF
v_gene: TRBV6-1; len: 15; d_gene: TRBD1; abundance: few; j_gene: TRBJ1-5; CDR3nt: TGTGCCAGCAGTGGACAGGGAGCCTTGGGTCAGCCCCAGCATTTT; CDR3aa: CASSGQGALGQPQHF
v_gene: TRBV7-2; len: 17; d_gene: TRBD2; abundance: NA; j_gene: TRBJ2-1; CDR3nt: TGTGCCAGCAGCTCTTACTTAGCGGGAGTGGCTGGAAATGAGCAGTTCTTC; CDR3aa: CASSSYLAGVAGNEQFF
v_gene: TRBV7-2; len: 16; d_gene: NA; abundance: NA; j_gene: TRBJ1-5; CDR3nt: TGTGCCAGCAGCTTAGGCAGTAGGAACAGCAATCAGCCCCAGCATTTT; CDR3aa: CASSLGSRNSNQPQHF
v_gene: TRBV29-1; len: 14; d_gene: TRBD1; abundance: NA; j_gene: TRBJ1-1; CDR3nt: TGCAGCGGTAGGACAGGGGTGGGGAACACTGAAGCTTTCTTT; CDR3aa: CSGRTGVGNTEAFF
v_gene: TRBV9; len: 16; d_gene: TRBD2; abundance: NA; j_gene: TRBJ2-1; CDR3nt: TGTGCCAGCAGCCCCGGACTAGCGGGAGAAAGGGCTGAGCAGTTCTTC; CDR3aa: CASSPGLAGERAEQFF
v_gene: TRBV15; len: 16; d_gene: TRBD1; abundance: NA; j_gene: TRBJ2-5; CDR3nt: TGTGCCACCAGCAGAGGTTCCGGGACAGGGGGAGAGACCCAGTACTTC; CDR3aa: CATSRGSGTGGETQYF
v_gene: TRBV19; len: 17; d_gene: TRBD1; abundance: NA; j_gene: TRBJ2-4; CDR3nt: TGTGCCAGTACCAAGGATTCAGGGGGCGGAACCAAAAACATTCAGTACTTC; CDR3aa: CASTKDSGGGTKNIQYF
v_gene: TRBV6-1; len: 13; d_gene: NA; abundance: once; j_gene: TRBJ1-6; CDR3nt: TGTGCCAGCAGCCAGTACTATAATTCACCCCTCCACTTT; CDR3aa: CASSQYYNSPLHF
v_gene: TRBV9; len: 15; d_gene: NA; abundance: few; j_gene: TRBJ2-3; CDR3nt: TGTGCCAGCAGCTCGATGCCTAGCCCCACAGATACGCAGTATTTT; CDR3aa: CASSSMPSPTDTQYF
v_gene: TRBV6-6; len: 15; d_gene: TRBD1; abundance: NA; j_gene: TRBJ1-3; CDR3nt: TGTGCCAGCAGCCCGACAGGGGAGGCTGGAAACACCATATATTTT; CDR3aa: CASSPTGEAGNTIYF
v_gene: TRBV4-1; len: 18; d_gene: NA; abundance: once; j_gene: TRBJ1-5; CDR3nt: TGCGCCAGCAGCCAAGAACAGGAATCCCATTATAGCAATCAGCCCCAGCATTTT; CDR3aa: CASSQEQESHYSNQPQHF
v_gene: TRBV6-1; len: 14; d_gene: NA; abundance: NA; j_gene: TRBJ1-4; CDR3nt: TGTGCCAGCAGTGAAAGTCAGATTAATGAAAAACTGTTTTTT; CDR3aa: CASSESQINEKLFF
v_gene: TRBV12-5; len: 16; d_gene: NA; abundance: NA; j_gene: TRBJ1-5; CDR3nt: TGTGCTAGTGGTTTGGTACTGGGGGGGATAAGGCAGCCCCAGCATTTT; CDR3aa: CASGLVLGGIRQPQHF
v_gene: TRBV28; len: 12; d_gene: TRBD1; abundance: NA; j_gene: TRBJ1-1; CDR3nt: TGTGCCAGCAGTATCGAACAGGGGCCAGCTTTCTTT; CDR3aa: CASSIEQGPAFF
v_gene: TRBV28; len: 17; d_gene: TRBD2; abundance: NA; j_gene: TRBJ2-7; CDR3nt: TGTGCCAGCAGTCTCACGTGGCTAGCGGGGGTTCTCTACGAGCAGTACTTC; CDR3aa: CASSLTWLAGVLYEQYF
v_gene: TRBV4-2; len: 17; d_gene: TRBD2; abundance: NA; j_gene: TRBJ2-3; CDR3nt: TGTGCCAGCAGCCAAGAGGTTAGCGGGAGATCGGAAGATACGCAGTATTTT; CDR3aa: CASSQEVSGRSEDTQYF
v_gene: TRBV6-6; len: 16; d_gene: TRBD2; abundance: NA; j_gene: TRBJ2-3; CDR3nt: TGTGCCAGCAGTTACGGGAGCGGGGCTAGCACAGATACGCAGTATTTT; CDR3aa: CASSYGSGASTDTQYF
v_gene: TRBV12-5; len: 12; d_gene: NA; abundance: NA; j_gene: TRBJ2-2; CDR3nt: TGTGCTAGTGGTTTGGCACCCGGGGAGCTGTTTTTT; CDR3aa: CASGLAPGELFF
v_gene: TRBV7-9; len: 13; d_gene: TRBD1; abundance: few; j_gene: TRBJ1-2; CDR3nt: TGTGCCAGCAGCCCCTGGACAGGGGATGGCTACACCTTC; CDR3aa: CASSPWTGDGYTF
v_gene: TRBV11-1; len: 14; d_gene: TRBD1; abundance: NA; j_gene: TRBJ1-2; CDR3nt: TGTGCCAGCAGCTTAGGAGGGGGCAACTATGGCTACACCTTC; CDR3aa: CASSLGGGNYGYTF